The 23 T cell receptor beta chains given below trace back to one sample, sequenced in a study of T cell changes during pregnancy in multiple sclerosis. Clones were sequenced by immunoSEQ multiplex PCR, and TCRdb holds only the in-frame ones, with some missing. The table lists about 36,000 clones, 88% of them singletons. Material: CD4+ T cells from peripheral blood mononuclear cells, obtained in the first trimester of pregnancy. These TCRs come from a female donor with multiple sclerosis, enrolled in a pregnancy study.

V and J are TRBV9 and TRBJ2-7; tentative D call: TRBD2 (6 bases). V was clipped by 0 bases and J by 5 bases, with 15 bases between them. The CDR3 runs 15 residues. Germline V lookup: CDR1 SGDLS, CDR2 YYNGEE. CDR3 residues: CASSVATGGVDEQYF. The CDR3 region has the DNA TGTGCCAGCAGCGTAGCTACAGGCGGGGTAGACGAGCAGTACTTC.

This rearrangement joins TRBV9 to TRBJ2-1, with 8 bases matching TRBD2. J was trimmed by 4 bases and V by 3 bases; bases with no gene match: 3. CDR1 is SGDLS and CDR2 is YYNGEE in the germline V gene. The CDR3 covers 14 residues. CDR3 nucleotides: TGTGCCAGCAGCGCGACTAGCGAGTACAATGAGCAGTTCTTC. Its translation: CASSATSEYNEQFF.

The CDR3 region is CGGQLQETQYF. The DNA of the CDR3 is TGCGGAGGACAGTTACAAGAGACCCAGTACTTC. The rearrangement joins TRBV20-1 to TRBJ2-5; D is possibly TRBD1 (6 bases). This CDR3 contains 11 residues. The germline CDR1 and CDR2 sequences are DFQATT and SNEGSKA (reference sequence).

The chain combines TRBV18 with TRBJ1-2; tentatively, D is TRBD1 (6 bases). Trimming removed 3 bases from V and 8 bases from J, with 22 bases in between. This CDR3 comprises 16 residues. Germline V gene sequence: CDR1 KGHSH, CDR2 LQKENI. CDR3 sequence: CASSPSNRAPDSGYTF. The CDR3 bases are TGTGCCAGCTCACCGTCTAACAGGGCCCCCGACAGCGGCTACACCTTC.

The rearrangement joins TRBV7-8 to TRBJ1-4, with 8 bases that match TRBD1. The CDR3 runs to 16 residues. The trim removed 1 base at V and 3 bases at J, leaving 4 bases unmatched. Germline loops: CDR1 SGHVS, CDR2 FQNEAQ. The CDR3 sequence is CASSLGTGPANEKLFF. The CDR3 DNA sequence: TGTGCCAGCAGCTTAGGGACAGGGCCAGCTAATGAAAAACTGTTTTTT.

V gene TRBV30 combines with J gene TRBJ2-1; 9 nucleotides agree with TRBD2. The germline CDR1 and CDR2 sequences are GTSNPN and SVGIG (reference sequence). Trimming removed 2 bases from V and 7 bases from J; junction bases left unmatched: 6. This CDR3 comprises 14 residues. This CDR3 reads CAWSPGLAANEQFF. The CDR3 bases are TGTGCCTGGAGTCCGGGACTAGCAGCGAATGAGCAGTTCTTC.

The chain carries TRBV5-1 and TRBJ2-5, with 9 bases lining up with TRBD2. The CDR3 spans 15 residues. Germline V gives CDR1 SGHRS, CDR2 YFSETQ. V lost 2 bases and J lost 1; bases outside the gene matches: 3. The CDR3 DNA sequence: TGCGCCAGCAGCTTCCTTAGCGGGAGCCAAGAGACCCAGTACTTC. Amino acids: CASSFLSGSQETQYF.

CDR3 region: CASSGGSLAGGKTDTQYF. For the CDR3, the DNA is TGTGCCAGCAGCGGAGGCTCACTAGCGGGGGGCAAAACAGATACGCAGTATTTT. The genes are TRBV9 and TRBJ2-3; TRBD2 matches 12 bases. V lost 3 bases to trimming and J lost 3 bases; unmatched junction nucleotides: 11. This CDR3 is 18 amino acids long. Germline V CDR1 and CDR2: SGDLS, YYNGEE.

The chain joins TRBV28 to TRBJ2-3, with 9 positions matching TRBD1. The V gene's germline CDR1 is MDHEN and CDR2 SYDVKM. Unmatched junction bases numbered 7, after V lost 5 bases and J lost 4 bases. There are 15 residues in the CDR3. The CDR3 nucleotides are TGTGCCAGCAGTCCCCCGGGACAGGGCCCAGATACGCAGTATTTT. This sequence encodes CASSPPGQGPDTQYF.

The V call is TRBV6-6, the J call TRBJ2-3, with TRBD2 matching 7 bases. Looked up from germline, CDR1 is MNHNY and CDR2 is SVGAGI (reference sequence). The CDR3 loop spans 15 amino acids. Unmatched junction bases numbered 8, after V lost 2 bases and J lost 6 bases. The CDR3 region is CASSYRPGGLDTQYF. The DNA for the CDR3 is TGTGCCAGCAGTTACCGGCCGGGAGGTTTGGATACGCAGTATTTT.

The sample holds a few counts of this clone. The chain employs TRBV6-6 and TRBJ2-3; 10 positions match TRBD2. This CDR3 spans 15 amino acids. The germline V gene has CDR1 MNHNY and CDR2 SVGAGI (reference sequence). After removal of 2 bases from V and 6 bases from J, the junction contained 5 bases not matched to a gene. CDR3 coding DNA: TGTGCCAGCAGTTACGAAAGCGGGGGGGCGGATACGCAGTATTTT. Amino acid sequence: CASSYESGGADTQYF.

V usage is TRBV27 and J usage is TRBJ1-4; 9 positions agree with TRBD1. The V gene end was trimmed by 5 bases and the J gene end by 3 bases; junction bases not matched to a gene: 4. This CDR3 has 15 residues. The germline V gene has CDR1 MNHEY and CDR2 SMNVEV (reference sequence). The CDR3 loop reads CASSPGQGPNEKLFF. The CDR3 DNA follows: TGTGCCAGCAGTCCCGGACAGGGGCCTAATGAAAAACTGTTTTTT. Full variable domain (rest looked up from reference TRBV27 and TRBJ1-4): EAQVTQNPRYLITVTGKKLTVTCSQNMNHEYMSWYRQDPGLGLRQIYYSMNVEVTDKGDVPEGYKVSRKEKRNFPLILESPSPNQTSLYFCASSPGQGPNEKLFFGSGTQLSVL.

The chain carries TRBV6-5 and TRBJ1-2; tentative D call: TRBD1 (6 bases). The CDR3 spans 15 residues. Germline CDR1 and CDR2: MNHEY and SVGAGI. V lost 8 bases to trimming and J lost 8 bases, with 24 bases between them. CDR3 bases: TGTGCCAGCGCCGTGGACAGACACCCTAGGTGGGGCTACACCTTC. The encoded protein is CASAVDRHPRWGYTF.

The chain carries TRBV27 and TRBJ1-1; 7 nucleotides agree with TRBD1. The CDR3 is made up of 13 amino acids. Germline lookup yields CDR1 MNHEY and CDR2 SMNVEV (reference sequence). The ends lost 6 bases at V and 4 bases at J; junction bases unmatched: 5. CDR3 nucleotide sequence: TGTGCCAGCAGGTCGACAGGGAGCACTGAAGCTTTCTTT. Amino acids: CASRSTGSTEAFF.

This chain connects TRBV5-1 to TRBJ1-2, with 8 bases lining up with TRBD1. The germline CDR1 and CDR2 sequences are SGHRS and YFSETQ. V gave up 4 bases and J gave up 3 bases; unmatched junction bases: 8. CDR3 length: 15 residues. The CDR3 region is CASSAGTGKYYGYTF. The CDR3 DNA reads as TGCGCCAGCAGCGCGGGGACAGGAAAATACTATGGCTACACCTTC.

This chain links TRBV6-1 with TRBJ2-3; 12 bases are a match to TRBD2. Germline CDR1 and CDR2: MNHNS and SASEGT. This CDR3 has 15 amino acids. With V trimmed by 2 bases and J by 10 bases, 7 bases remained unmatched. The CDR3 DNA sequence: TGTGCCAGCAGTGAAACCCTAGCGGGGGGGGTATCGCAGTATTTT. This encodes CASSETLAGGVSQYF.

The V gene is TRBV14, the J gene TRBJ1-1, with TRBD1 as a possible D gene (5 bases). V was pared by 5 bases and J by 1 base, with 11 bases between. CDR3 length equals 14 residues. Germline V gene sequence: CDR1 SGHDN, CDR2 FVKESK. The CDR3 spells CASSTRGRNTEAFF. In nucleotides, the CDR3 is TGTGCCAGCAGCACAAGGGGCAGGAACACTGAAGCTTTCTTT.

V is TRBV7-8 and J is TRBJ2-3; 7 nucleotides align to TRBD2. V was pared by 6 bases and J by 2 bases, with 17 bases of the junction left unmatched. The CDR3 runs 18 residues. The germline V gene has CDR1 SGHVS and CDR2 FQNEAQ. The CDR3 loop reads CASSQPAGELGYTDTQYF. DNA for the CDR3: TGTGCCAGCAGTCAACCGGCGGGAGAATTGGGTTACACAGATACGCAGTATTTT.

The J gene is TRBJ2-5, the V gene TRBV5-4, with 7 nucleotides matching TRBD1. Germline loops: CDR1 SGHNT, CDR2 YYREEE (reference sequence). The CDR3 length is 16 residues. Losses at the gene ends were 3 bases for V and 0 bases for J; bases not matched to a gene: 8. CDR3 sequence (DNA): TGTGCCAGCAGCTCCCGGGACAGACCGTACCAAGAGACCCAGTACTTC. As protein: CASSSRDRPYQETQYF.

In its sample, this clone was seen a few times. The chain recombines TRBV4-1 with TRBJ2-2; D is perhaps TRBD2 (6 bases). Trimming removed 1 base from V and 0 bases from J, with 15 bases in between. Per the germline V gene, CDR1 is MGHRA and CDR2 is YSYEKL. The CDR3 loop spans 18 amino acids. DNA for the CDR3: TGCGCCAGCAGCCAAGCCGGGCGGGGTACCGCGAACACCGGGGAGCTGTTTTTT. It is translated as CASSQAGRGTANTGELFF.

The rearrangement joins TRBV5-1 to TRBJ1-5; TRBD1 matches at 11 bases. This CDR3 spans 16 amino acids. Unmatched junction bases numbered 5, after V lost 5 bases and J lost 1 base. Germline loops: CDR1 SGHRS, CDR2 YFSETQ. CDR3 DNA sequence: TGCGCCAGCAGTTCCGGGACAGGGGGAAGCAATCAGCCCCAGCATTTT. It codes for CASSSGTGGSNQPQHF.

The V call is TRBV7-8, the J call TRBJ2-5; TRBD1 agrees at 9 bases. The DNA end lines up better with TRBJ2-7; the J call may be wrong. CDR3 size: 13 residues. Germline V gives CDR1 SGHVS, CDR2 FQNEAQ. The CDR3 DNA is TGTGCCAGCAGGATGACAGGGGGTGACGAGCAGTACTTC. It codes for CASRMTGGDEQYF.

This chain links TRBV19 with TRBJ1-5; TRBD1 matches at 10 bases. CDR3 length: 16 residues. Per the germline V gene, CDR1 is LNHDA and CDR2 is SQIVND (reference sequence). The ends lost 3 bases at V and 4 bases at J; junction bases unmatched: 6. Here the CDR3 reads CASSILSGQGNQPQHF. The CDR3 DNA follows: TGTGCCAGTAGTATTCTCTCGGGACAGGGGAATCAGCCCCAGCATTTT.